This T cell receptor beta chain was captured in a study of OX40 agonist ivuxolimab in advanced cancers. Sequencing used immunoSEQ multiplex PCR; TCRdb keeps in-frame clones, though not all of them. This table has tens of thousands of clones, around 94% appearing once. CDR3 size: 15 residues. Trimming removed 2 bases from V and 1 base from J; junction bases left unmatched: 3. CDR1 is MNHNY, CDR2 SVGAGI, per germline (reference sequence). The chain combines TRBV6-6 with TRBJ2-3, with 7 positions matching TRBD1. Sample: CD4+ or CD8+ T cells sorted from blood, taken in a trial of the OX40 agonist ivuxolimab. This TCR came from an adult with an advanced solid tumor such as melanoma, head and neck, liver or kidney cancer. CDR3 in amino acids: CASSYVTGGTDTQYF. The DNA for the CDR3 is TGTGCCAGCAGTTACGTAACAGGGGGCACAGATACGCAGTATTTT.